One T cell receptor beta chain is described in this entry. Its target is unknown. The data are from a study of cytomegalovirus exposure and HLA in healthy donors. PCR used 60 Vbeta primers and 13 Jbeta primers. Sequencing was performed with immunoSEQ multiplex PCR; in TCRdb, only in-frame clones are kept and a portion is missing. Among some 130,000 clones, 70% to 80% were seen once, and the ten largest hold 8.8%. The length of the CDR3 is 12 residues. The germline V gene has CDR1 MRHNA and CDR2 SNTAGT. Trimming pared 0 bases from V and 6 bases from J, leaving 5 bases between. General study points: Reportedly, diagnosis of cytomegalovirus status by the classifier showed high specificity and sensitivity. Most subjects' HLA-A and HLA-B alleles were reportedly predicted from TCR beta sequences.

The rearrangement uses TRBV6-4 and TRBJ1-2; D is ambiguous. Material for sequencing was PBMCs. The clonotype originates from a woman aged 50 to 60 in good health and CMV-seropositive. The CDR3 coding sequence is TGTGCCAGCAGTGACTCCATCAATGGCTACACCTTC. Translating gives CASSDSINGYTF.